These 26 T cell receptor beta chains were sequenced from one sample in a study of blood T cell repertoires in COVID-19. Method: immunoSEQ multiplex PCR; TCRdb's copy keeps in-frame clones and lacks some. The data show about 270,000 clones, with just under 90% seen just once and about 4% held by the top ten. The sequenced sample was PBMCs or T cells enriched from blood (not recorded which). The receptors originated from a woman aged 30 to 39 with acute COVID-19.

This clone was recorded once. The CDR3 coding sequence is TGTGCCAGCTCACGAGGGCGGGACAGGAAACTGTTTTTT. This translates into CASSRGRDRKLFF. The chain is built from TRBV18 and TRBJ1-4, with TRBD1 matching over 8 bases. CDR1 is KGHSH, CDR2 LQKENI, per germline. V trimming: 4 bases; J trimming: 11 bases; junction bases outside the gene matches: 6. The CDR3 extends over 13 amino acids.

The table lists this clone with a few counts. This chain joins TRBV30 and TRBJ1-2; D is ambiguous. The CDR3 has 13 residues. Germline lookup yields CDR1 GTSNPN and CDR2 SVGIG (reference sequence). Trimming stripped 0 bases from V and 0 bases from J, with 5 bases between. This chain's CDR3 is CAWSVSPNYGYTF. The CDR3, as DNA: TGTGCCTGGAGTGTAAGCCCTAACTATGGCTACACCTTC.

This clone was recorded only once. V is TRBV19 and J is TRBJ2-2; tentatively, D is TRBD1 (6 bases). The CDR3 has 12 residues. Trimming cost V 5 bases and J 8 bases, with 9 bases left between them. The V gene's germline CDR1 is LNHDA and CDR2 SQIVND (reference sequence). The CDR3 sequence is CASSQQGGELFF. The CDR3 DNA sequence: TGTGCCAGTAGTCAACAGGGAGGGGAGCTGTTTTTT.

This clone was seen once. V is TRBV3-1 (or the pseudogene TRBV3-2) and J is TRBJ1-2, with 12 nucleotides matching TRBD1. V trimming: 1 base; J trimming: 4 bases; junction bases outside the gene matches: 1. CDR1 is LGHDT and CDR2 is YNNKEL in the germline V gene (reference sequence). The length of the CDR3 is 15 residues. In nucleotides, the CDR3 is TGTGCCAGCAGCCAAGGGGACAGGGGGCCCTATGGCTACACCTTC. Translating gives CASSQGDRGPYGYTF.

This CDR3 is CASSLPGGGDEQFF. DNA for the CDR3: TGTGCCAGCAGCTTGCCCGGGGGGGGCGATGAGCAGTTCTTC. The V gene is TRBV7-2, the J gene TRBJ2-1, with 8 bases aligning to TRBD2. The germline gives CDR1 SGHTA, CDR2 FQGNSA. Germline trimming cut 3 bases from V and 8 bases from J; bases unmatched to any gene: 6. The length of the CDR3 is 14 residues.

This CDR3 reads CASSGPGLAGPSSYNEQFF. The CDR3 DNA reads as TGCGCCAGCAGCGGACCGGGACTAGCGGGTCCTAGCTCCTACAATGAGCAGTTCTTC. This chain connects TRBV5-1 to TRBJ2-1, with 12 bases matching TRBD2. With V trimmed by 4 bases and J by 0 bases, 11 bases remained unmatched. The CDR3 consists of 19 residues. Per germline, CDR1 SGHRS and CDR2 YFSETQ. Full variable domain (outside the CDR3, taken from reference TRBV5-1 and TRBJ2-1): KAGVTQTPRYLIKTRGQQVTLSCSPISGHRSVSWYQQTPGQGLQFLFEYFSETQRNKGNFPGRFSGRQFSNSRSEMNVSTLELGDSALYLCASSGPGLAGPSSYNEQFFGPGTRLTVL.

In its sample, this clone was seen a few times. This chain uses TRBV6-5 with TRBJ1-6; D is unresolved. The germline V and J ends were trimmed by 6 bases and 0 bases, with 6 bases remaining between them. Germline V gene lookup returns CDR1 MNHEY and CDR2 SVGAGI. The CDR3 spans 14 residues. The CDR3 DNA sequence: TGTGCCAGCAGCACGAGCTCCTATAATTCACCCCTCCACTTT. This sequence encodes CASSTSSYNSPLHF.

V usage is TRBV14 and J usage is TRBJ1-6; 7 bases align to TRBD1. Losses at the gene ends were 6 bases for V and 7 bases for J; bases not matched to a gene: 3. The CDR3 loop spans 13 amino acids. Germline V CDR1 and CDR2: SGHDN, FVKESK. The CDR3 sequence is CASRGTVNSPLHF. The CDR3 DNA is TGTGCCAGCAGGGGGACAGTAAATTCACCCCTCCACTTT.

This chain uses TRBV4-1 with TRBJ2-7; unclear D gene. The V and J ends lost 3 bases and 2 bases respectively, with 11 bases between them. The CDR3 consists of 14 residues. Germline V gives CDR1 MGHRA, CDR2 YSYEKL. The DNA for the CDR3 is TGCGCCAGCAGCCACCCTTCCAGAACCTACGAGCAGTACTTC. Its translation is CASSHPSRTYEQYF.

The gene calls are TRBV3-1 (or the pseudogene TRBV3-2) and TRBJ2-3; the D gene is possibly TRBD2 (5 bases). V lost 0 bases and J lost 1, with 8 bases in between. This CDR3 region has 15 residues. CDR1 is LGHDT and CDR2 is YNNKEL in the germline V gene (reference sequence). CDR3 sequence: CASSQDIARTDTQYF. The DNA of the CDR3 is TGTGCCAGCAGCCAAGATATAGCGCGCACAGATACGCAGTATTTT.

The rearrangement joins TRBV10-3 to TRBJ2-1; D is ambiguous. Trimming removed 1 base from V and 6 bases from J, with 7 bases in between. In germline, CDR1 is ENHRY, CDR2 SYGVKD. The CDR3 has 13 amino acids. The CDR3 loop reads CAISEFVLNEQFF. CDR3 nucleotide sequence: TGTGCCATCAGTGAGTTCGTCCTCAATGAGCAGTTCTTC.

The chain joins TRBV10-2 to TRBJ1-2, with D possibly TRBD1 on 6 matching bases. The CDR3 is made up of 16 amino acids. Germline CDR1 WSHSY, CDR2 SAAADI. V lost 3 bases and J 8 bases, leaving 22 bases between the germline ends. As DNA, the CDR3 is TGCGCCAGCAGTGAATCGGGGACACAGAGCATGGAAGGCTACACCTTC. Amino acids: CASSESGTQSMEGYTF.

The chain recombines TRBV27 with TRBJ1-2; 7 bases are shared with TRBD1. Per germline, CDR1 MNHEY and CDR2 SMNVEV (reference sequence). The CDR3 has 13 residues. The V gene end was trimmed by 6 bases and the J gene end by 4 bases; junction bases not matched to a gene: 5. CDR3 residues: CASSSGQPYGYTF. CDR3 nucleotides: TGTGCCAGCAGCTCGGGACAGCCCTATGGCTACACCTTC.

The chain recombines TRBV7-2 with TRBJ2-1; 10 nucleotides align to TRBD2. The CDR3 is 15 amino acids. Germline assignment: CDR1 SGHTA and CDR2 FQGNSA. With V trimmed by 3 bases and J by 5 bases, 4 bases remained unmatched. The CDR3 nucleotides are TGTGCCAGCAGCTTGACTAGCGGGCTTAACAATGAGCAGTTCTTC. Translated, it gives CASSLTSGLNNEQFF.

This chain links TRBV24-1 with TRBJ2-3, with 7 bases that match TRBD1. CDR3 length: 14 residues. The germline gives CDR1 KGHDR, CDR2 SFDVKD. The V and J ends lost 3 bases and 4 bases, in that order; junction bases with no gene match: 3. CDR3 bases: TGTGCCACCAGTGATGTTACAGGGGCAGATACGCAGTATTTT. It codes for CATSDVTGADTQYF.

The chain uses TRBV11-1 and TRBJ2-1; TRBD2 aligns across 7 bases. Trimming removed 1 base from V and 6 bases from J; junction bases left unmatched: 9. This CDR3 spans 16 amino acids. Germline V gene lookup returns CDR1 SGHAT and CDR2 FQDESV (reference sequence). CDR3 DNA sequence: TGTGCCAGCAGCTTAGGGGCGGGGGAGGCCATCAATGAGCAGTTCTTC. It encodes CASSLGAGEAINEQFF.

V and J are TRBV28 and TRBJ1-2, with 7 bases aligning to TRBD1. Trimming removed 8 bases from V and 6 bases from J; junction bases left unmatched: 3. The CDR3 extends over 11 amino acids. Per germline, CDR1 MDHEN and CDR2 SYDVKM. The CDR3 bases are TGTGCCAGCGGACAGGTCCATGGCTACACCTTC. As protein: CASGQVHGYTF.

This chain connects TRBV11-3 to TRBJ2-2, with D perhaps matching TRBD1 (6 bases). Trimming left V 0 bases short and J 6 bases short, with 11 bases between. The CDR3 contains 15 residues. CDR1 is SGHNT and CDR2 is YENEEA in the germline V gene. Here the CDR3 reads CASSLDRGGSGELFF. CDR3 sequence (DNA): TGTGCCAGCAGCTTAGACAGGGGTGGTTCCGGGGAGCTGTTTTTT.

The rearrangement links TRBV5-4 to TRBJ2-7; a possible D gene is TRBD2 (6 bases). Trimming shortened V by 2 bases and J by 4 bases, and 13 bases separated the two germline ends. The CDR3 is made up of 14 amino acids. Germline CDR1 SGHNT, CDR2 YYREEE (reference sequence). CDR3 in amino acids: CASSLKGGGYEQYF. The CDR3 nucleotides read TGTGCCAGCAGCTTAAAAGGTGGGGGGTACGAGCAGTACTTC.

The chain uses TRBV7-9 and TRBJ2-1, with TRBD2 matching 8 bases. CDR1 is SEHNR and CDR2 is FQNEAQ in the germline V gene (reference sequence). Unmatched junction bases numbered 21, after V lost 4 bases and J lost 7 bases. CDR3 length: 19 residues. This CDR3 reads CASSWGSLNGRANRNEQFF. The CDR3 bases are TGTGCCAGCAGCTGGGGGTCTCTTAACGGGAGGGCCAATAGAAATGAGCAGTTCTTC. The complete variable domain, with remaining parts taken from reference TRBV7-9 and TRBJ2-1, reads DTGVSQNPRHKITKRGQNVTFRCDPISEHNRLYWYRQTLGQGPEFLTYFQNEAQLEKSRLLSDRFSAERPKGSFSTLEIQRTEQGDSAMYLCASSWGSLNGRANRNEQFFGPGTRLTVL.

The chain has TRBV6-1 and TRBJ2-2, with TRBD2 as a possible D gene (5 bases). Germline loops: CDR1 MNHNS, CDR2 SASEGT. V was cut by 1 base and J by 6 bases, with 15 bases left in between. This CDR3 has 16 residues. In nucleotides, the CDR3 is TGTGCCAGCAGTGAAGGATCCCGGGGTCTTGCCGGGGAGCTGTTTTTT. Translating gives CASSEGSRGLAGELFF.

The rearrangement links TRBV2 to TRBJ2-1; D is possibly TRBD2 (5 bases). Germline assignment: CDR1 SNHLY and CDR2 FYNNEI. Between the trimmed V and J ends, which lost 10 bases and 7 bases, there was a span of 11 bases. The CDR3 has 11 amino acids. CDR3: CAIEDWNEQFF. In DNA form, the CDR3 reads TGTGCCATCGAGGACTGGAATGAGCAGTTCTTC.

The genes are TRBV10-2 and TRBJ2-1; 11 bases are shared with TRBD2. Losses at the gene ends were 4 bases for V and 5 bases for J; bases not matched to a gene: 4. Germline CDR1 reads WSHSY; CDR2 reads SAAADI. The CDR3 is 15 amino acids. CDR3 loop: CASSGTSGSHNEQFF. DNA for the CDR3: TGCGCCAGCAGTGGCACTAGCGGGAGTCACAATGAGCAGTTCTTC.

V usage is TRBV5-1 and J usage is TRBJ1-2, with a tentative D call TRBD1 (5 bases). The germline V gene encodes CDR1 SGHRS and CDR2 YFSETQ. This CDR3 has 15 residues. V lost 4 bases to trimming and J lost 0 bases, with 13 bases between them. CDR3 sequence: CASSISLTANYGYTF. CDR3 in DNA: TGCGCCAGCAGCATAAGCTTGACAGCTAACTATGGCTACACCTTC.

This sequence joins TRBV19 and TRBJ2-1; 7 bases map to TRBD1. This CDR3 has 13 residues. CDR1 is LNHDA, CDR2 SQIVND, per germline (reference sequence). Unmatched junction bases numbered 14, after V lost 11 bases and J lost 10 bases. CDR3 nucleotides: TGTGCCGTCCGCCCCCGACAGGGTAGGGAGCAGTTCTTC. Its translation is CAVRPRQGREQFF.

This clone was detected only a few times. J is TRBJ2-2 and V is TRBV9, with TRBD2 matching over 9 bases. In germline, CDR1 is SGDLS, CDR2 YYNGEE. The CDR3 runs 16 residues. V was clipped by 4 bases and J by 0 bases; unmatched bases: 4. The CDR3 loop is CASSPRGGPNTGELFF. The CDR3 DNA reads TGTGCCAGCAGCCCGCGGGGGGGTCCGAACACCGGGGAGCTGTTTTTT.